This T cell receptor beta chain was observed in a study of T cells expressing NK-cell markers. Across the study: Sequencing covered eight donors, seven HCMV-seropositive and one seronegative. General study findings and limits: Clarity on HCMV specificity was lacking for the expanded NKG2C+ T cell clones.

UMI-tagged 5'RACE template switching yielded the TCR beta cDNA. TCRdb reprocessed the 5' RACE reads, keeping one entry per CDR3 protein, no DNA. This table holds about 160,000 distinct CDR3 sequences. This CDR3 is 15 amino acids long. CDR1 and CDR2 (germline): SGHRS, YFSETQ. Comments on this clonotype: The antigen remains unidentified.

This rearrangement joins TRBV5-1 to TRBJ2-3; no DNA is available, so the TRBD2 call from TCRdb remains unchecked. Specimen: blood T cells: a sorted CD56 or NKG2C T cell subset, CD4+ or CD8+ T cells, or bulk PBMC T cells (not recorded which). The sequence came from a woman between 18 and 69 years old in good health. CDR3 residues: CASSSSGVSTDTQYF.